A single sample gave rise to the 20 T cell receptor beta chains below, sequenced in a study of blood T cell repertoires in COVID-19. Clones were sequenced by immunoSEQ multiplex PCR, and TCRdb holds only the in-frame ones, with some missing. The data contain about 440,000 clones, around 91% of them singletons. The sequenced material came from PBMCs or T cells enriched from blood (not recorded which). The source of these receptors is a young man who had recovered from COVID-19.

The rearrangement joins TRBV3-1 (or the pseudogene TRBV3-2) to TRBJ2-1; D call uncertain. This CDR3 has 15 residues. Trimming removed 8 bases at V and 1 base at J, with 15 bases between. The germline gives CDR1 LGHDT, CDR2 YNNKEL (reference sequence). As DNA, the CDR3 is TGTGCCAGCGTATCTACCCCCCGATCCTACAATGAGCAGTTCTTC. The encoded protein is CASVSTPRSYNEQFF.

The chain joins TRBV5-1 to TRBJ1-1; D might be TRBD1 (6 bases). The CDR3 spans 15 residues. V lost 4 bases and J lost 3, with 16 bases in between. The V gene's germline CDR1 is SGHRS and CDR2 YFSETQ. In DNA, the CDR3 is TGCGCCAGCAGCCCGACACTAGGGGGACACACTGAAGCTTTCTTT. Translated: CASSPTLGGHTEAFF. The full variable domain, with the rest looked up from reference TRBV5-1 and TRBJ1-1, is KAGVTQTPRYLIKTRGQQVTLSCSPISGHRSVSWYQQTPGQGLQFLFEYFSETQRNKGNFPGRFSGRQFSNSRSEMNVSTLELGDSALYLCASSPTLGGHTEAFFGQGTRLTVV.

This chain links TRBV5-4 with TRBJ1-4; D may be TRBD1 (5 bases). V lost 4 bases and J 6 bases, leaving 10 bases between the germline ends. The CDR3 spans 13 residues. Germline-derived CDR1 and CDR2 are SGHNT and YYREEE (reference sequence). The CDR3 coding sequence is TGTGCCAGCAGCGGGGGAGGGGATGAAAAACTGTTTTTT. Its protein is CASSGGGDEKLFF.

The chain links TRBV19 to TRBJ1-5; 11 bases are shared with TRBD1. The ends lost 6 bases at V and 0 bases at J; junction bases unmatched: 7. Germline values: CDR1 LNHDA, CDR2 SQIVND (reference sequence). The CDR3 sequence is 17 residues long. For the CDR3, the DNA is TGTGCCAGTAGAGGACAGGGGGCCTTTAGTAGCAATCAGCCCCAGCATTTT. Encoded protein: CASRGQGAFSSNQPQHF.

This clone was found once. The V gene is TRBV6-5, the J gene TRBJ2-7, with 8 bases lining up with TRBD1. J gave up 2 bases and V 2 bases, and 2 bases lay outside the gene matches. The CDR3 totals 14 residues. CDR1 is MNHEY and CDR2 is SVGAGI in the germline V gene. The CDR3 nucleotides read TGTGCCAGCAGTTACCGGGACAGGACCTACGAGCAGTACTTC. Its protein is CASSYRDRTYEQYF.

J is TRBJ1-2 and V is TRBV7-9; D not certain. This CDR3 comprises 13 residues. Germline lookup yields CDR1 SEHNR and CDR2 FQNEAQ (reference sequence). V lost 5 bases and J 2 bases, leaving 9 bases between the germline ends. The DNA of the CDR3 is TGTGCCAGCAGCCGCGGTATAAACTATGGCTACACCTTC. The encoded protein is CASSRGINYGYTF.

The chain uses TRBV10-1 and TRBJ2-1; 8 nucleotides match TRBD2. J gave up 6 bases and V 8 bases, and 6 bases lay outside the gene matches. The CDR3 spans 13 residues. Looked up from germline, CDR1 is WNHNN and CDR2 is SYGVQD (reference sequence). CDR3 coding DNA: TGCGCCAGCTCAGCGGGAGAGGGCAATGAGCAGTTCTTC. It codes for CASSAGEGNEQFF.

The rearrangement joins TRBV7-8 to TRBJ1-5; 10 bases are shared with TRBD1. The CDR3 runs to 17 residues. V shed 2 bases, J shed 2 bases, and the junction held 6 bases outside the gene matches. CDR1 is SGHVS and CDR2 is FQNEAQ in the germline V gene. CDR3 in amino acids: CASSLLTGTGGNQPQHF. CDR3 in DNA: TGTGCCAGCAGCTTACTCACCGGGACAGGGGGCAATCAGCCCCAGCATTTT.

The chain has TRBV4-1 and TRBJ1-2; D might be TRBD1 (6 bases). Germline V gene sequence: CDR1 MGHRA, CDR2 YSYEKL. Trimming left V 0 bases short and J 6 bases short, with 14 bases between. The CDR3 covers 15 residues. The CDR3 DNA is TGCGCCAGCAGCCAAGATCAACAGGGAAGCGATGGCTACACCTTC. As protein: CASSQDQQGSDGYTF.

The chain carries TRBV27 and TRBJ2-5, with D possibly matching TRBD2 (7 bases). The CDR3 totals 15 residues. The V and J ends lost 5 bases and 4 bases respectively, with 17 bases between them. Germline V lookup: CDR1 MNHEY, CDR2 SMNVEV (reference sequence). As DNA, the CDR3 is TGTGCCAGCAGTCCCATTCGGGGGGCTATAGAGACCCAGTACTTC. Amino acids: CASSPIRGAIETQYF.

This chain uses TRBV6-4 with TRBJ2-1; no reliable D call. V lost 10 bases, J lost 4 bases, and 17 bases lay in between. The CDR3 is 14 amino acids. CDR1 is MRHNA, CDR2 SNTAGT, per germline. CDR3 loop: CATSRGLPYNEQFF. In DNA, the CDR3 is TGTGCCACCTCCCGTGGGCTACCATACAATGAGCAGTTCTTC.

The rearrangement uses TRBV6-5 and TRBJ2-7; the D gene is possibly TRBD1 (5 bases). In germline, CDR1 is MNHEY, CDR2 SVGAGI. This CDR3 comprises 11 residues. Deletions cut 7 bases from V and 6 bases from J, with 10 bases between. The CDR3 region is CASTNRREQYF. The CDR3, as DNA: TGTGCCAGCACCAACAGGCGCGAGCAGTACTTC.

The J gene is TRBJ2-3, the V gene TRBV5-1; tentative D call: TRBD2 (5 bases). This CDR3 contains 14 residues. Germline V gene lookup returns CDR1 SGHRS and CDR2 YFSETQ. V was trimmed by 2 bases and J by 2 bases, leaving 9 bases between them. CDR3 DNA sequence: TGCGCCAGCAGCTTCGGGGATTACACAGATACGCAGTATTTT. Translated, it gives CASSFGDYTDTQYF. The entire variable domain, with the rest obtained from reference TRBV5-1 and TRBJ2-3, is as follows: KAGVTQTPRYLIKTRGQQVTLSCSPISGHRSVSWYQQTPGQGLQFLFEYFSETQRNKGNFPGRFSGRQFSNSRSEMNVSTLELGDSALYLCASSFGDYTDTQYFGPGTRLTVL.

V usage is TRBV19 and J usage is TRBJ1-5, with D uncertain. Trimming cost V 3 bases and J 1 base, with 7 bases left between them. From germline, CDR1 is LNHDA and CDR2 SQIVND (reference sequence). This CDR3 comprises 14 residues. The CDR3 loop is CASSILLSNQPQHF. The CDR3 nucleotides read TGTGCCAGTAGTATCCTACTCAGCAATCAGCCCCAGCATTTT.

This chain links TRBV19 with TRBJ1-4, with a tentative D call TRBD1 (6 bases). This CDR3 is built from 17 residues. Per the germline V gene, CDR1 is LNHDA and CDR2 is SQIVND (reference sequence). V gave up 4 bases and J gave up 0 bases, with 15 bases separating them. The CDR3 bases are TGTGCCAGTAGTAGTGAGGGGGAAACTGCAACTAATGAAAAACTGTTTTTT. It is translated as CASSSEGETATNEKLFF.

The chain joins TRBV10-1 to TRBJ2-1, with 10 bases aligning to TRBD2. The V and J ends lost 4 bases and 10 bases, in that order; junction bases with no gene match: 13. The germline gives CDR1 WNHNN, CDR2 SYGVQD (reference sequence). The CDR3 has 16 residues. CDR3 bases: TGCGCCAGCAGTGTTTCCAAACAGTCTAGCGGGGGAGAGCAGTTCTTC. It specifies CASSVSKQSSGGEQFF.

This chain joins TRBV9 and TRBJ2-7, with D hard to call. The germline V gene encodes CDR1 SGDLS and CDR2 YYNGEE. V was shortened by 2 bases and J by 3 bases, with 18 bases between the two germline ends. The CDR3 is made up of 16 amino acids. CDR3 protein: CASSVNEELPSYEQYF. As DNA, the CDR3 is TGTGCCAGCAGCGTTAACGAGGAGCTTCCCAGCTACGAGCAGTACTTC.

CDR3 protein: CASSSGVYNSPLHF. CDR3 nucleotides: TGTGCCAGCAGTTCAGGCGTTTATAATTCACCCCTCCACTTT. This chain uses TRBV27 with TRBJ1-6; D not certain. This CDR3 spans 14 amino acids. V was shortened by 4 bases and J by 4 bases, with 8 bases between the two germline ends. Germline V gene lookup returns CDR1 MNHEY and CDR2 SMNVEV (reference sequence).

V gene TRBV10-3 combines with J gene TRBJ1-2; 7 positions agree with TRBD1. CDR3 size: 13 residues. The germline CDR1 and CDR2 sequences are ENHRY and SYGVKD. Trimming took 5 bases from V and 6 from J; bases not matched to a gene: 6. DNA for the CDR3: TGTGCCATCAGTCGACAGGGAGTGAATGGCTACACCTTC. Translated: CAISRQGVNGYTF.

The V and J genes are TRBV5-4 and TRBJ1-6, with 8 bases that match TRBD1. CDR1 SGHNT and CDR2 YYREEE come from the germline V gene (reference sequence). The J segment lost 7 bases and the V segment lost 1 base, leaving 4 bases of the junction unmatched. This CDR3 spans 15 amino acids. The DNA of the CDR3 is TGTGCCAGCAGCTTGCCGGACAGGGTCAATTCACCCCTCCACTTT. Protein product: CASSLPDRVNSPLHF.